This TCR beta chain was sequenced during a study of chemoradiotherapy in HPV16-positive cancers. The germline CDR1 and CDR2 sequences are SGHTA and FQGNSA. This CDR3 spans 16 amino acids. V was clipped by 5 bases and J by 4 bases; unmatched bases: 9. Profiled with immunoSEQ multiplex PCR; TCRdb holds only in-frame clones, not every one. This sample has about 15,000 clones; approximately 91% occur once, and the top ten carry less than 3.5%. General observations from the study: Better recurrence-free survival went with HPV-responsive T-cell expansion in HPV16-positive patients.

With regard to this clone: Its specificity is unknown.

This TCR was sampled from a human donor with HPV-associated anogenital cancer. This sample comprised blood, obtained from a patient who underwent chemoradiotherapy. The chain links TRBV7-2 to TRBJ1-2; 11 nucleotides line up with TRBD1. The CDR3 DNA is TGTGCCAGCAGCAGAAGCGGGACAGGGGGAACCTATGGCTACACCTTC. It is translated as CASSRSGTGGTYGYTF.